This TCR beta chain came from a study of PD-L1 blockade in urothelial cancer. The overall study: Patients went on atezolizumab in the mid-2010s, receiving 1,200 mg intravenously every 3 weeks. Blood samples contained a median 141,255 T cells.

The CDR3 loop spans 16 amino acids. After removal of 0 bases from V and 3 bases from J, the junction contained 6 bases not matched to a gene. CDR1 SGDLS and CDR2 YYNGEE come from the germline V gene. The method was immunoSEQ multiplex PCR; TCRdb's version includes in-frame clones alone and lacks a portion of them. The table records under 95,000 clones, 84% of them present only once. Sample time point: pretreatment peripheral blood. Each patient presented with locally advanced or metastatic urothelial carcinoma. The rearrangement links TRBV9 to TRBJ2-3; 8 bases align to TRBD2. This clonotype was obtained from a woman in her 70s with urothelial cancer. This material consisted of PBMCs, taken around atezolizumab (anti-PD-L1) treatment. The CDR3 protein is CASSVGRGARTDTQYF. The CDR3 DNA is TGTGCCAGCAGCGTAGGGCGGGGGGCTCGGACAGATACGCAGTATTTT.